A selection of T cell receptor beta chains follows, all from one sample in a study of neurological immune-mediated disorders. TCRdb reprocessed the 5' RACE reads via MiXCR and lists one record per CDR3 protein. The sample yields about 55,000 distinct CDR3 sequences, 3% to 4.5% seen once. What was sequenced was PBMCs. These receptors were obtained from a man in his thirties or forties with multiple sclerosis. Each CDR3 is given without its conserved first and last residue. The order of the fields is CDR3 protein, V gene, clone size, J gene. The listing skips clone size in some rows; elsewhere it reads once, few, many or a size class.

ASSLARGGLGELF | TRBV12-3/TRBV12-4 | many | TRBJ2-2
ASSFGGTGELF | TRBV12-3/TRBV12-4 | many | TRBJ2-2
SARDGSSRSDTQY | TRBV20-1 | many | TRBJ2-3
SVVVQVNEKLF | TRBV29-1 | many | TRBJ1-4
ASSYEANTEAF | TRBV6-5 | many | TRBJ1-1
ASSAQVQETEAF | TRBV9 | many | TRBJ1-1
ASSPDRGTDTGELF | TRBV7-6 | many | TRBJ2-2
ASRARASNTGELF | TRBV2 | - | TRBJ2-2
AITKQGSNGELF | TRBV10-3 | many | TRBJ2-2
ASSQDWAGYEQY | TRBV3-1 | many | TRBJ2-7